This entry features one T cell receptor beta chain sequence. Its antigen is unidentified. At one end, the junction sequence differs from germline, possibly due to a read error. The CDR3 regions of TCR beta were amplified from RNA transcripts. A first-round RT-PCR of the TCR CDR3 used the HTBI primer set. TCRdb redid the calling of the multiplex PCR reads with MiXCR, one entry per CDR3 protein. The sample records approximately 870,000 distinct CDR3 sequences, roughly 40% being singletons. The sample is drawn from a study of T cells in Graves' hyperthyroidism and ophthalmopathy. Overall study findings and caveats: A 13 V-J signature model discriminated ophthalmopathy versus stable hyperthyroidism.

Germline V gene data show CDR1 as SEHNR and CDR2 as FQNEAQ (reference sequence). The CDR3 extends over 13 amino acids. The definition of stable Graves' hyperthyroidism was no ophthalmopathy progression within 18 months. Patients having uncontrolled infection, another autoimmune disease, pregnancy or lactation were not included. For the diagnoses, clinical symptoms, serum thyroxine and TRAb, thyroid ultrasound and orbital computed tomography were used. The sample was blood. The receptor comes from a man aged 18 to 30 with Graves' hyperthyroidism. The chain carries TRBV7-9 and TRBJ2-7; no clear D. The CDR3 is CASGLEASYEQYF. DNA for the CDR3: TGTGCCAGCGGCTTAGAAGCCAGCTACGAGCAGTACTTC.